One and the same sample provided the 11 T cell receptor beta chains below, sequenced in a study of T cells in Graves' hyperthyroidism and ophthalmopathy. RNA transcripts were the template for amplifying TCR beta CDR3 regions. Researchers ran a first-round RT-PCR on the TCR CDR3 using the HTBI primer set. One entry per CDR3 protein, called by TCRdb with MiXCR from the multiplex PCR reads. The table records around 600,000 distinct CDR3 sequences, 13% to 15% of them present only once. The specimen was blood. The receptors shown here come from a woman aged 45-59 years with Graves' ophthalmopathy.

This clonotype was seen at least ten times. This chain connects TRBV5-1 to TRBJ1-4; 8 bases are a match to TRBD1. The V gene's germline CDR1 is SGHRS and CDR2 YFSETQ. V was pared by 5 bases and J by 5 bases, with 8 bases of the junction left unmatched. The CDR3 extends over 15 amino acids. This CDR3 is CASSRGTGPNEKLFF. CDR3 nucleotide sequence: TGCGCCAGCAGTCGAGGGACAGGACCGAATGAAAAACTGTTTTTT.

This clonotype has ten or more counts. J is TRBJ2-1 and V is TRBV27; D remains unclear. V was cut by 1 base and J by 4 bases, with 14 bases left in between. The CDR3 is 16 residues long. Germline lookup yields CDR1 MNHEY and CDR2 SMNVEV (reference sequence). The CDR3 DNA follows: TGTGCCAGCAGTTTATGGGGAAGGGCCCAATACAATGAGCAGTTCTTC. This codes for CASSLWGRAQYNEQFF.

The V call is TRBV11-3, the J call TRBJ2-1; 10 bases agree with TRBD2. V was pared by 1 base and J by 5 bases, with 8 bases of the junction left unmatched. CDR1 is SGHNT and CDR2 is YENEEA in the germline V gene. This CDR3 is built from 17 residues. CDR3 sequence reads: CASSLGASGSLDNEQFF. The CDR3 bases are TGTGCCAGCAGCTTAGGCGCTAGCGGGAGCCTGGACAATGAGCAGTTCTTC. Filled out from reference TRBV11-3 and TRBJ2-1, the complete variable domain reads EAGVVQSPRYKIIEKKQPVAFWCNPISGHNTLYWYLQNLGQGPELLIRYENEEAVDDSQLPKDRFSAERLKGVDSTLKIQPAELGDSAVYLCASSLGASGSLDNEQFFGPGTRLTVL.

This clonotype was seen at least ten times. This chain uses TRBV6-1 with TRBJ2-7; 10 bases align to TRBD2. The CDR3 contains 15 residues. CDR1 is MNHNS and CDR2 is SASEGT in the germline V gene. The V and J ends lost 4 bases and 4 bases, in that order; junction bases with no gene match: 7. CDR3 nucleotide sequence: TGTGCCAGCAGTGTCCCTAGCGGGAGTCGGTACGAGCAGTACTTC. As protein: CASSVPSGSRYEQYF.

This clonotype was counted many times. This chain uses TRBV7-8 with TRBJ1-5, with 10 bases matching TRBD1. The length of the CDR3 is 22 residues. With V trimmed by 2 bases and J by 0 bases, 19 bases remained unmatched. Germline V gene sequence: CDR1 SGHVS, CDR2 FQNEAQ. The CDR3 spells CASSLQGSLGTGAFYSNQPQHF. The CDR3 DNA follows: TGTGCCAGCAGCTTACAGGGGAGCCTTGGGACAGGGGCTTTTTATAGCAATCAGCCCCAGCATTTT.

The chain has TRBV19 and TRBJ2-4, with TRBD1 matching 9 bases. J gave up 12 bases and V 6 bases, and 18 bases lay outside the gene matches. The length of the CDR3 is 16 residues. Germline CDR1 and CDR2: LNHDA and SQIVND (reference sequence). CDR3: CASRSGRMGQGFPQYF. The CDR3 nucleotides read TGTGCCAGTAGATCCGGACGAATGGGACAGGGATTCCCTCAGTACTTC.

This clonotype was observed many times. The V call is TRBV28, the J call TRBJ2-3; 12 bases fit TRBD2. From germline, CDR1 is MDHEN and CDR2 SYDVKM. V shed 3 bases, J shed 0 bases, and the junction held 7 bases outside the gene matches. The CDR3 loop spans 18 amino acids. This chain's CDR3 is CASSFFLAGGPSTDTQYF. The CDR3 nucleotides are TGTGCCAGCAGTTTTTTTCTAGCGGGAGGGCCGAGCACAGATACGCAGTATTTT.

Details on this clonotype: This sequence may be a read error, since a much larger clone differs from it by one base. The rearrangement links TRBV12-3 or TRBV12-4 to TRBJ2-2; 7 nucleotides agree with TRBD1. This CDR3 spans 16 amino acids. This CDR3 reads CASSRTGVENTGDLFF. The CDR3 DNA reads TGTGCCAGCAGTCGAACAGGGGTAGAGAACACCGGGGACCTGTTTTTT.

This clonotype came up many times. The CDR3 protein is CASSLFGGRGYNEQFF. DNA of the CDR3: TGTGCCAGCAGCCTCTTCGGCGGGAGGGGCTACAATGAGCAGTTCTTC. V gene TRBV11-3 combines with J gene TRBJ2-1; 9 positions agree with TRBD2. The CDR3 totals 16 residues. The J segment lost 3 bases and the V segment lost 5 bases, leaving 8 bases of the junction unmatched. Germline V lookup: CDR1 SGHNT, CDR2 YENEEA.

This clonotype was detected only a few times. The V and J genes are TRBV12-3 or TRBV12-4 and TRBJ2-4; 9 bases match TRBD1. V dropped 7 bases and J dropped 3; count of bases not matched to a gene: 13. The CDR3 runs 17 residues. CDR3 residues: CASTLNTGGFGKNIQYF. CDR3 DNA: TGTGCCAGCACTCTCAACACAGGGGGCTTCGGCAAAAACATTCAGTACTTC.

In this sample, this clonotype turned up many times. The J gene is TRBJ1-6, the V gene TRBV28, with D perhaps matching TRBD1 (6 bases). Germline lookup yields CDR1 MDHEN and CDR2 SYDVKM. With 4 bases removed from V and 10 bases from J, the gap between germline ends came to 17 bases. The CDR3 extends over 15 amino acids. The CDR3 sequence is CASSSLTTGLSPLHF. The CDR3 DNA sequence: TGTGCCAGCAGTTCTCTTACGACAGGCTTATCACCCCTCCACTTT.